The subject of this entry is one T cell receptor (beta chain). These data come from a study of T cell changes during pregnancy in multiple sclerosis. The V end lost 6 bases, the J end lost 2 bases, and 15 bases lay between the germline ends. The CDR3 has 15 residues. Germline V gene lookup returns CDR1 MDHEN and CDR2 SYDVKM. Some clones are missing from TCRdb's copy, which holds only in-frame ones; the method was immunoSEQ multiplex PCR. The sample has approximately 63,000 clones, 93% seen once. The clonotype was recovered from a female donor with multiple sclerosis, enrolled in a pregnancy study. This sample comprised CD8+ T cells from peripheral blood mononuclear cells, obtained in the third trimester of pregnancy. The chain employs TRBV28 and TRBJ2-3; perhaps TRBD1 as D (6 bases). The CDR3 loop reads CASRTRRGYTDTQYF. As DNA, the CDR3 is TGTGCCAGCAGAACCCGCAGGGGTTACACAGATACGCAGTATTTT.